Presented here are 18 T cell receptor beta chains from one specimen sequenced in a study of human T cells and chemical hapten exposure. TCRdb redid the calling of the RACE reads with MiXCR, one entry per CDR3 protein. The sample has 180,000 or so distinct CDR3 sequences, almost 30% seen once; the top ten hold under 3%. Documented time point: pre-sensitization, week 0. Stated treatment: therapeutic diphenylcyclopropenone sensitization with weekly scalp DPC. The sequenced sample was whole blood, obtained in connection with sensitization to the hapten diphenylcyclopropenone (DPC). These receptors all come from a woman in her 30s with alopecia areata. Some clones in this sample may be carry-over from other donors' samples.

This clonotype has only a few counts. The chain is built from TRBV5-1 and TRBJ1-2; maybe TRBD1 (6 bases). V was pared by 4 bases and J by 6 bases, with 13 bases between. Germline V CDR1 and CDR2: SGHRS, YFSETQ. The length of the CDR3 is 13 residues. The CDR3: CASSATGSHGYTF. CDR3 nucleotides: TGCGCCAGCAGCGCGACAGGTTCCCATGGCTACACCTTC. The full variable domain, completed using reference TRBV5-1 and TRBJ1-2, is KAGVTQTPRYLIKTRGQQVTLSCSPISGHRSVSWYQQTPGQGLQFLFEYFSETQRNKGNFPGRFSGRQFSNSRSEMNVSTLELGDSALYLCASSATGSHGYTFGSGTRLTVV.

A few counts support this clonotype. The chain joins TRBV10-2 to TRBJ2-1; D gene ambiguous. The V and J ends lost 2 bases and 12 bases respectively, with 8 bases between them. The CDR3 is 11 residues long. Germline V gene data show CDR1 as WSHSY and CDR2 as SAAADI. The CDR3 loop is CASSEGRSQFF. CDR3 DNA sequence: TGCGCCAGCAGTGAGGGGCGGTCGCAGTTCTTC.

This clonotype was counted a few times. The rearrangement links TRBV10-3 to TRBJ2-7, with D unclear. The CDR3 covers 14 residues. V lost 2 bases, J lost 0 bases, and 8 bases lay in between. Germline CDR1 ENHRY, CDR2 SYGVKD. CDR3 region: CAISETDPSYEQYF. The CDR3 DNA reads TGTGCCATCAGTGAGACCGACCCCTCCTACGAGCAGTACTTC.

This clonotype was recorded a few times. V usage is TRBV20-1 and J usage is TRBJ2-7, with D hard to call. The V gene's germline CDR1 is DFQATT and CDR2 SNEGSKA (reference sequence). CDR3 length: 13 amino acids. V lost 3 bases and J 2 bases, leaving 11 bases between the germline ends. The CDR3 DNA reads TGCAGTGCTAGTCGCACGGGTCCCTACGAGCAGTACTTC. Translated: CSASRTGPYEQYF.

This clonotype has only a few counts. The V gene is TRBV5-5, the J gene TRBJ2-2; the match to TRBD2 covers 11 bases. Germline CDR1 SGHKS, CDR2 YYEKEE (reference sequence). With 5 bases clipped from V and 4 bases from J, the junction kept 7 bases outside the gene matches. This CDR3 has 16 residues. The DNA of the CDR3 is TGTGCCAGCAGACAGGGACTAGCGGTGTTCACCGGGGAGCTGTTTTTT. This translates into CASRQGLAVFTGELFF.

The chain carries TRBV29-1 and TRBJ2-7, with D possibly matching TRBD2 (5 bases). Germline CDR1 reads SQVTM; CDR2 reads ANQGSEA. CDR3 size: 14 residues. V dropped 6 bases and J dropped 3 bases, with 18 bases sitting between them. The CDR3 protein is CSVRFGDRGYEQYF. The CDR3 nucleotides read TGCAGCGTCCGATTCGGGGATCGGGGCTACGAGCAGTACTTC.

This clonotype was seen a few times. The chain joins TRBV7-8 to TRBJ2-4; D uncertain. Trimming cost V 3 bases and J 1 base, with 19 bases left between them. Germline-derived CDR1 and CDR2 are SGHVS and FQNEAQ. This CDR3 spans 18 amino acids. The CDR3 DNA is TGTGCCAGCAGCTTGCAGGTCCAGAGTAGCAGCGCCAAAAACATTCAGTACTTC. Its translation is CASSLQVQSSSAKNIQYF. The whole variable domain, remainder taken from reference TRBV7-8 and TRBJ2-4, is GAGVSQSPRYKVAKRGQDVALRCDPISGHVSLFWYQQALGQGPEFLTYFQNEAQLDKSGLPSDRFFAERPEGSVSTLKIQRTQQEDSAVYLCASSLQVQSSSAKNIQYFGAGTRLSVL.

This clonotype was detected many times. This chain joins TRBV29-1 and TRBJ2-5; D unclear. V was clipped by 4 bases and J by 5 bases, with 5 bases between them. The CDR3 runs to 10 residues. Germline V gene data show CDR1 as SQVTM and CDR2 as ANQGSEA. DNA for the CDR3: TGCAGCGTTGGAGCCGAGACCCAGTACTTC. This sequence encodes CSVGAETQYF.

The sample holds a few counts of this clonotype. This chain joins TRBV28 and TRBJ2-7, with 12 bases that match TRBD2. V trimming: 6 bases; J trimming: 5 bases; junction bases outside the gene matches: 5. The CDR3 runs 14 residues. In germline, CDR1 is MDHEN, CDR2 SYDVKM. The CDR3 sequence is CASSQLAGGHEQYF. The DNA for the CDR3 is TGTGCCAGCAGCCAACTAGCGGGAGGTCACGAGCAGTACTTC.

The chain employs TRBV7-9 and TRBJ2-1; 10 bases line up with TRBD2. V shed 4 bases, J shed 6 bases, and the junction held 3 bases outside the gene matches. Germline lookup yields CDR1 SEHNR and CDR2 FQNEAQ (reference sequence). The CDR3 is 14 residues long. The CDR3 coding sequence is TGTGCCAGCAGCTCCAGCGGGGGGGCCAATGAGCAGTTCTTC. Its protein product is CASSSSGGANEQFF.

The table lists this clonotype with a few counts. V is TRBV28 and J is TRBJ2-7; 9 nucleotides line up with TRBD1. Germline CDR1 and CDR2: MDHEN and SYDVKM. Germline trimming cut 5 bases from V and 7 bases from J; bases unmatched to any gene: 9. This CDR3 comprises 14 residues. CDR3 protein: CASSPPGQGREQYF. The CDR3 region has the DNA TGTGCCAGCAGTCCCCCGGGACAGGGAAGGGAGCAGTACTTC.

The chain recombines TRBV27 with TRBJ1-4; the match to TRBD1 covers 7 bases. The CDR3 runs 14 residues. J was trimmed by 7 bases and V by 3 bases; bases with no gene match: 5. CDR1 and CDR2 (germline): MNHEY, SMNVEV (reference sequence). This CDR3 is CASSFQGTAEKLFF. The CDR3 nucleotides are TGTGCCAGCAGTTTCCAAGGGACAGCTGAAAAACTGTTTTTT.

The V call is TRBV3-1, the J call TRBJ2-3, with D possibly matching TRBD1 (6 bases). CDR3 length equals 16 residues. Germline CDR1 LGHDT, CDR2 YNNKEL (reference sequence). V lost 4 bases and J lost 4, with 18 bases in between. The CDR3 protein is CASSRSVGAVPDTQYF. CDR3 in DNA: TGTGCCAGCAGCCGATCGGTGGGGGCTGTACCAGATACGCAGTATTTT.

This rearrangement joins TRBV7-2 to TRBJ2-7, with 7 bases lining up with TRBD1. CDR1 and CDR2 (germline): SGHTA, FQGNSA. This CDR3 is built from 14 residues. V shed 5 bases and J 2 bases; nucleotides not matched to a gene: 6. The CDR3 DNA is TGTGCCAGCAGCGTAGGGGGACAGACCTACGAGCAGTACTTC. Encoded protein: CASSVGGQTYEQYF. The full variable domain, completed using reference TRBV7-2 and TRBJ2-7, is GAGVSQSPSNKVTEKGKDVELRCDPISGHTALYWYRQSLGQGLEFLIYFQGNSAPDKSGLPSDRFSAERTGGSVSTLTIQRTQQEDSAVYLCASSVGGQTYEQYFGPGTRLTVT.

V and J are TRBV5-4 and TRBJ1-1, with D possibly matching TRBD1 (5 bases). Germline values: CDR1 SGHNT, CDR2 YYREEE (reference sequence). The CDR3 extends over 14 amino acids. V shed 5 bases and J shed 0 bases, with 11 bases lying between them. CDR3 DNA sequence: TGTGCCAGCAGTTCTACAGGAATGAACACTGAAGCTTTCTTT. This gives the protein CASSSTGMNTEAFF. The full variable domain, with the rest looked up from reference TRBV5-4 and TRBJ1-1, is ETGVTQSPTHLIKTRGQQVTLRCSSQSGHNTVSWYQQALGQGPQFIFQYYREEENGRGNFPPRFSGLQFPNYSSELNVNALELDDSALYLCASSSTGMNTEAFFGQGTRLTVV.

The J gene is TRBJ1-1, the V gene TRBV29-1; D perhaps matches TRBD1 (6 bases). The ends were cut back, 7 bases at V and 0 bases at J, with 12 bases in the middle. Germline V gives CDR1 SQVTM, CDR2 ANQGSEA. The CDR3 is 13 residues long. The DNA for the CDR3 is TGCAGCGCTACCGGGACAATGAACACTGAAGCTTTCTTT. Translating gives CSATGTMNTEAFF.

This clonotype was counted between two and nine times. The chain joins TRBV28 to TRBJ1-2, with D perhaps matching TRBD1 (5 bases). Per germline, CDR1 MDHEN and CDR2 SYDVKM. The V gene lost 4 bases and the J gene lost 4 bases, with 13 bases spanning the gap. The CDR3 totals 14 residues. The DNA of the CDR3 is TGTGCCAGCAGTTACTTGGCAGGGTCCTATGGCTACACCTTC. It codes for CASSYLAGSYGYTF.

V gene TRBV4-3 combines with J gene TRBJ2-3; D unresolved. This CDR3 has 15 residues. Trimming left V 0 bases short and J 0 bases short, with 7 bases between. Germline V gene lookup returns CDR1 LGHNA and CDR2 YSLEER. The CDR3 nucleotides are TGCGCCAGCAGCCAAGAAACGACTAGCACAGATACGCAGTATTTT. Residues: CASSQETTSTDTQYF.